These T cell receptor beta chains were read from a single sample in a study of shared clonotypes between healthy human individuals. The assay was immunoSEQ multiplex PCR, and TCRdb's table has in-frame clones only and misses some. The sample has some 2,500,000 clones; 80% to 95% are singletons. Sequenced material: naive CD4+ T cells from PBMCs. These receptors were collected from a man aged 18 to 30 in good health. Some clones in this sample may be carry-over from other donors' samples. CDR3s include the opening cysteine and the closing phenylalanine or tryptophan. The D gene is left open where the match is weak. The size entry is marked missing in some rows and otherwise reads once, few, many or a size class.

.	TRBV5-1	TRBJ2-1	.	CASSLGPWGNEQFF	TGCGCCAGCAGCTTGGGCCCGTGGGGAAATGAGCAGTTCTTC
.	TRBV2	TRBJ1-1	.	CASIPRGGRNTEAFF	TGTGCCAGCATCCCGAGGGGGGGACGGAACACTGAAGCTTTCTTT
TRBD1	TRBV27	TRBJ2-7	.	CASNLLPGQGAREQYF	TGTGCCAGCAACCTCCTTCCGGGACAGGGGGCACGCGAGCAGTACTTC
.	TRBV18	TRBJ2-3	once	CASSPTVRTDTQYF	TGTGCCAGCTCACCGACAGTTCGCACAGATACGCAGTATTTT
.	TRBV11-2	TRBJ1-3	once	CASSLGAGGNTIYF	TGTGCCAGCAGCTTAGGGGCTGGAGGAAACACCATATATTTT
TRBD2	TRBV5-4	TRBJ2-5	once	CASSPGLAGIGETQYF	TGTGCCAGCAGCCCAGGACTAGCGGGAATAGGGGAGACCCAGTACTTC
.	TRBV6-5	TRBJ2-2	.	CASSYTRGAGELFF	TGTGCCAGCAGTTATACCAGGGGCGCCGGGGAGCTGTTTTTT
.	TRBV28	TRBJ1-1	.	CASSSGVGMNTEAFF	TGTGCCAGCAGTTCAGGCGTCGGCATGAACACTGAAGCTTTCTTT
.	TRBV19	TRBJ1-1	.	CASSTQLRGGNTEAFF	TGTGCCAGTAGTACCCAATTACGGGGGGGTAACACTGAAGCTTTCTTT
.	TRBV30	TRBJ1-1	.	CAWKERRQAEAFF	TGTGCCTGGAAGGAACGTCGCCAGGCTGAAGCTTTCTTT
.	TRBV18	TRBJ1-1	.	CASSPWTEMNTEAFF	TGTGCCAGCTCGCCCTGGACGGAGATGAACACTGAAGCTTTCTTT
TRBD1	TRBV2	TRBJ2-5	.	CASSGQEETQYF	TGTGCCAGCAGCGGACAGGAAGAGACCCAGTACTTC
.	TRBV9	TRBJ2-3	once	CASRRDSTDTQYF	TGTGCCAGCAGACGGGACAGCACAGATACGCAGTATTTT
.	TRBV21-1	TRBJ2-5	.	CASSKGDQVRAARETQYF	TGTGCCAGCAGCAAAGGGGACCAGGTTAGGGCAGCTAGGGAGACCCAGTACTTC
TRBD2	TRBV28	TRBJ2-5	.	CASSFPGLAGGRKTQETQYF	TGTGCCAGCAGTTTCCCCGGACTAGCGGGAGGTCGAAAAACTCAAGAGACCCAGTACTTC